The source of this TCR beta chain is a study of T-cell reconstitution after alpha-beta-depleted transplantation in children. This clonotype appeared a few times. V lost 5 bases and J lost 2, with 12 bases in between. The CDR3 is 14 amino acids. Unique molecular identifiers tagged the TCRbeta library. TCRdb re-derived calls from the PCR reads in MiXCR, one entry per CDR3 protein. The sample contains approximately 350,000 distinct CDR3 sequences, about 9.3% of which appear only once. Sequencing was performed on PBMCs from the stem cell graft donor, taken from the stem cell graft. The sequence was obtained from a human donor who donated a stem cell graft to a child with acute lymphoblastic leukemia. V gene TRBV12-3 or TRBV12-4 combines with J gene TRBJ2-5; D uncertain. CDR3 DNA: TGTGCCAGCAGTCCGAGCGTTGGGCAAGAGACCCAGTACTTC. Protein product: CASSPSVGQETQYF.